This passage covers 22 T cell receptor beta chains from one sample sequenced in a study of memory CD4+ T cells and cytomegalovirus serostatus. Sequencing used immunoSEQ multiplex PCR; TCRdb keeps in-frame clones, though not all of them. Seen here are around 60,000 clones, roughly three quarters observed once, and the top ten hold 0.88%. Single viable CD3+CD4+CD8-CD45RO+ cells were sorted as the memory CD4+ T cells. Sequencing was performed on memory CD4+ T cells from blood. The source is an adult in good health and CMV-seronegative.

This clone was recorded many times. V and J are TRBV10-2 and TRBJ1-3; no clear D gene. Germline CDR1 is WSHSY and CDR2 is SAAADI. The length of the CDR3 is 12 residues. V lost 8 bases to trimming and J lost 0 bases, with 5 bases between them. The CDR3 region is CASGNSGNTIYF. The DNA for the CDR3 is TGCGCCAGCGGGAACTCTGGAAACACCATATATTTT.

In its sample, this clone was seen once. The chain is built from TRBV5-6 and TRBJ2-1; 8 positions match TRBD1. Per germline, CDR1 SGHDT and CDR2 YYEEEE. The junction had 1 base not matched to a gene; V was cut back by 2 bases and J by 6 bases. The CDR3 runs 13 residues. The chain's CDR3 is CASSFDRGNEQFF. The CDR3 DNA reads as TGTGCCAGCAGCTTCGACAGGGGCAATGAGCAGTTCTTC.

The genes are TRBV28 and TRBJ1-1; D is undetermined. The germline CDR1 and CDR2 sequences are MDHEN and SYDVKM. V was shortened by 3 bases and J by 3 bases, with 5 bases between the two germline ends. The CDR3 length is 12 residues. The CDR3 DNA reads as TGTGCCAGCAGTTTGGTTCACACTGAAGCTTTCTTT. This gives the protein CASSLVHTEAFF.

This chain links TRBV5-4 with TRBJ2-2; D gene ambiguous. Trimming cost V 4 bases and J 2 bases, with 12 bases left between them. This CDR3 is 15 amino acids long. Germline lookup yields CDR1 SGHNT and CDR2 YYREEE (reference sequence). The CDR3 sequence is CASSLRTANTGELFF. In DNA form, the CDR3 reads TGTGCCAGCAGCCTACGAACAGCCAACACCGGGGAGCTGTTTTTT.

The chain joins TRBV28 to TRBJ1-2; D remains ambiguous. There are 12 residues in the CDR3. V lost 3 bases and J lost 5, with 7 bases in between. Germline CDR1 MDHEN, CDR2 SYDVKM. This CDR3 reads CASSFKGYGYTF. CDR3 nucleotides: TGTGCCAGCAGTTTTAAGGGATATGGCTACACCTTC.

J is TRBJ1-1 and V is TRBV6-5, with TRBD1 matching 7 bases. Germline values: CDR1 MNHEY, CDR2 SVGAGI. Trimming removed 2 bases from V and 0 bases from J; junction bases left unmatched: 3. The CDR3 runs 15 residues. The CDR3 region has the DNA TGTGCCAGCAGTTACACAGGGGTAATGAACACTGAAGCTTTCTTT. Translation gives CASSYTGVMNTEAFF.

This chain links TRBV14 with TRBJ2-7; D unclear. CDR1 SGHDN and CDR2 FVKESK come from the germline V gene. The V end was cut by 1 base, the J end by 3 bases, with 7 bases between. The CDR3 totals 13 residues. CDR3 protein: CASSQVPDYEQYF. DNA for the CDR3: TGTGCCAGCAGCCAAGTCCCGGACTACGAGCAGTACTTC.

The CDR3 bases are TGTGCCAGCAGCTTACCCGGACAGGGCTACGAGCAGTACTTC. Translation: CASSLPGQGYEQYF. The chain uses TRBV7-9 and TRBJ2-7, with TRBD1 identical over 8 bases. J gave up 3 bases and V 2 bases, and 3 bases lay outside the gene matches. The CDR3 consists of 14 residues. Per germline, CDR1 SEHNR and CDR2 FQNEAQ (reference sequence).

J is TRBJ2-7 and V is TRBV4-1, with TRBD1 matching over 7 bases. The CDR3 has 15 amino acids. The trim removed 3 bases at V and 1 base at J, leaving 6 bases unmatched. CDR1 is MGHRA and CDR2 is YSYEKL in the germline V gene. This CDR3 is CASSQNRDRSYEQYF. The CDR3 DNA sequence: TGCGCCAGCAGCCAGAACCGGGACAGATCCTACGAGCAGTACTTC.

In this sample, this clone turned up a few times. J is TRBJ1-1 and V is TRBV5-4, with 9 nucleotides matching TRBD1. In germline, CDR1 is SGHNT, CDR2 YYREEE (reference sequence). J gave up 8 bases and V 4 bases, and 9 bases lay outside the gene matches. The CDR3 consists of 14 residues. The CDR3 region has the DNA TGTGCCAGCAGCGTCGATAACAGGGGGCGGGAAGCTTTCTTT. Translating gives CASSVDNRGREAFF.

The chain recombines TRBV7-2 with TRBJ2-2, with D perhaps TRBD2 (5 bases). V dropped 5 bases and J dropped 4 bases, with 17 bases sitting between them. The CDR3 consists of 16 residues. Germline values: CDR1 SGHTA, CDR2 FQGNSA. CDR3 in DNA: TGTGCCAGCAGCCAAGGGAGCCAGACTTCCACCGGGGAGCTGTTTTTT. Encoded protein: CASSQGSQTSTGELFF. Combining the CDR3 with reference TRBV7-2 and TRBJ2-2 gives the whole variable domain GAGVSQSPSNKVTEKGKDVELRCDPISGHTALYWYRQSLGQGLEFLIYFQGNSAPDKSGLPSDRFSAERTGGSVSTLTIQRTQQEDSAVYLCASSQGSQTSTGELFFGEGSRLTVL.

The chain employs TRBV29-1 and TRBJ2-7, with no clear D. Germline values: CDR1 SQVTM, CDR2 ANQGSEA. CDR3 size: 11 residues. The V and J ends lost 1 base and 6 bases respectively, with 7 bases between them. The CDR3 DNA sequence: TGCAGCGTTGAAGGCCTTTTCGAGCAGTACTTC. This encodes CSVEGLFEQYF.

The CDR3 sequence is CASRSGTGGGIVTEAFF. CDR3 DNA: TGTGCCAGCAGATCCGGGACAGGGGGCGGAATCGTCACTGAAGCTTTCTTT. The chain combines TRBV2 with TRBJ1-1, with 12 bases identical to TRBD1. V trimming: 6 bases; J trimming: 4 bases; junction bases outside the gene matches: 12. Germline assignment: CDR1 SNHLY and CDR2 FYNNEI. The CDR3 has 17 amino acids.

V usage is TRBV19 and J usage is TRBJ2-7; D may be TRBD1 or TRBD2 (5 bases each). CDR1 LNHDA and CDR2 SQIVND come from the germline V gene (reference sequence). V was shortened by 5 bases and J by 2 bases, with 13 bases between the two germline ends. This CDR3 is 14 amino acids long. DNA of the CDR3: TGTGCCAGTAGTCCCTCGGGACGGGCCTACGAGCAGTACTTC. Residues: CASSPSGRAYEQYF.

In this sample, this clone turned up once. V and J are TRBV2 and TRBJ2-1, with unresolved D. The V end lost 6 bases, the J end lost 9 bases, and 9 bases lay between the germline ends. The CDR3 covers 11 residues. Germline V lookup: CDR1 SNHLY, CDR2 FYNNEI. CDR3 sequence: CASRPNAEQFF. DNA of the CDR3: TGTGCCAGCAGACCGAACGCTGAGCAGTTCTTC.

The chain carries TRBV7-8 and TRBJ1-3; D unresolved. Germline CDR1 SGHVS, CDR2 FQNEAQ. V was pared by 7 bases and J by 5 bases, with 9 bases between. The CDR3 has 12 amino acids. The CDR3 DNA reads as TGTGCCAGCACGGCAGGCCGAAACACCATATATTTT. As protein: CASTAGRNTIYF.

The chain combines TRBV7-2 with TRBJ1-5; D remains unclear. The CDR3 contains 13 residues. Germline CDR1 reads SGHTA; CDR2 reads FQGNSA. V lost 3 bases, J lost 5 bases, and 8 bases lay in between. CDR3 sequence: CASSFDRDQPQHF. DNA of the CDR3: TGTGCCAGCAGCTTCGACCGAGATCAGCCCCAGCATTTT.

The CDR3 DNA is TGCAGCGTTCAGGGGGGAACAGATACGCAGTATTTT. This translates into CSVQGGTDTQYF. V usage is TRBV29-1 and J usage is TRBJ2-3; TRBD1 might be the D (7 bases). The CDR3 extends over 12 amino acids. V shed 5 bases and J shed 3 bases, with 9 bases lying between them. The germline CDR1 and CDR2 sequences are SQVTM and ANQGSEA.

This chain joins TRBV5-1 and TRBJ1-2, with unresolved D. This CDR3 is built from 15 residues. The germline gives CDR1 SGHRS, CDR2 YFSETQ. Trimming took 1 base from V and 8 from J, leaving 18 bases between them. The CDR3 DNA follows: TGCGCCAGCAGCTTGTACGACCGGGGAGAGGGCGGCTACACCTTC. Protein product: CASSLYDRGEGGYTF.

The chain joins TRBV11-1 to TRBJ2-7; tentatively, D is TRBD1 or TRBD2 (5 bases each). V gave up 4 bases and J gave up 1 base, with 8 bases separating them. CDR1 and CDR2 from the germline V gene are SGHAT and FQDESV (reference sequence). The CDR3 consists of 13 residues. In DNA, the CDR3 is TGTGCCAGCAGCTCGGGACGGTCCTACGAGCAGTACTTC. Protein sequence: CASSSGRSYEQYF.

This clone has only one observation. This rearrangement joins TRBV6-5 to TRBJ1-1; D not resolved. V was clipped by 6 bases and J by 11 bases, with 16 bases between them. This CDR3 comprises 12 residues. Germline values: CDR1 MNHEY, CDR2 SVGAGI. The CDR3 nucleotides are TGTGCCAGCAGAACAGATTCTGCTACGGCTTTCTTT. This translates into CASRTDSATAFF.

The chain employs TRBV19 and TRBJ1-1, with 7 bases aligning to TRBD1. The CDR3 has 14 amino acids. Per germline, CDR1 LNHDA and CDR2 SQIVND (reference sequence). V gave up 7 bases and J gave up 2 bases; unmatched junction bases: 7. The CDR3, as DNA: TGTGCCAGTAAAAGGACAGGAGGTAACACTGAAGCTTTCTTT. The encoded protein is CASKRTGGNTEAFF.